This T cell receptor beta chain was found in a study of T cell responses to AZD1222 COVID-19 vaccine. Notes on the study in general: It was only a handful of AZD1222 recipients who were seropositive at baseline. After the peak T cell response, and only then, were repertoires sampled.

With regard to this clone: Its target is not known.

The assay was immunoSEQ multiplex PCR, and TCRdb's table has in-frame clones only and misses some. The profile shows 90,000 or so clones, approximately 86% of them singletons. The V and J ends lost 3 bases and 4 bases, in that order; junction bases with no gene match: 20. Germline V gene data show CDR1 as DFQATT and CDR2 as SNEGSKA (reference sequence). CDR3 length: 18 residues. Specimen: peripheral blood, collected on day 0 of AZD1222 vaccination. V usage is TRBV20-1 and J usage is TRBJ2-7, with TRBD2 matching over 8 bases. The clonotype was recovered from an adult in good health. DNA for the CDR3: TGCAGTGCTAGTCATGCGGTAGCGGGAACCCTGGGGGGGTACGAGCAGTACTTC. It is translated as CSASHAVAGTLGGYEQYF.